This T cell receptor (beta chain) comes out of a study of regulatory T cells in long-lasting Graves disease. Arm-PCR of CDR3 regions and iRepertoire HTBI primers were the basis on which TCR beta libraries were built. From the multiplex PCR reads, TCRdb called clonotypes with MiXCR, one entry per CDR3 protein. The sample yields approximately 470,000 distinct CDR3 sequences, roughly 17% seen once. This clonotype has at least ten counts. Time point denoted: newly diagnosed GD, antithyroid drugs for less than 3 months. The TCR library was made from RNA that had been extracted from PBMCs in TRIzol. The same data also went into a second study, on T cells in Graves' hyperthyroidism and ophthalmopathy. From that paper: The authors' 13 V-J model separated ophthalmopathy from stable hyperthyroidism.

Sequenced material: peripheral blood mononuclear cells (PBMCs), taken at new diagnosis, from a patient treated with antithyroid drugs. The clonotype was recovered from a man aged 35 to 55 with Graves disease.

CDR3 coding DNA: TGTGCCACCAGTGAGGGACAGAGGAACACTGAAGCTTTCTTT. This encodes CATSEGQRNTEAFF. The rearrangement uses TRBV24-1 and TRBJ1-1; 7 nucleotides agree with TRBD1. The CDR3 length is 14 residues. J gave up 1 base and V 4 bases, and 2 bases lay outside the gene matches. Germline lookup yields CDR1 KGHDR and CDR2 SFDVKD.